The 31 T cell receptor beta chains below were found in one sample sequenced in a study of T cells in localized non-small cell lung cancer. Sequencing used immunoSEQ multiplex PCR; TCRdb keeps in-frame clones, though not all of them. The sample has more than 9,000 clones, approximately 48% seen once; the top ten hold approximately 4.5%. Sequenced material: lymph node tissue, taken before any cancer treatment. These receptors all stem from a woman aged 35 to 70 with stage II squamous cell lung carcinoma.

On this clone: Sequence at one end of the junction differs from germline and may be a read error. The chain joins TRBV6-8 to TRBJ2-6; 9 bases match TRBD1. This CDR3 is built from 18 residues. The germline CDR1 and CDR2 sequences are MNHGY and SAAAGT. CDR3 loop: CASSSPGTGLAGANVLTF. The CDR3 DNA reads TGTGCCAGCAGTTCCCCCGGGACAGGGCTGGCGGGGGCCAACGTCCTGACTTTT.

The gene calls are TRBV6-8 and TRBJ1-1; D is undetermined. The CDR3 totals 17 residues. Deletions cut 0 bases from V and 7 bases from J, with 21 bases between. Germline loops: CDR1 MNHGY, CDR2 SAAAGT. This CDR3 reads CASSYSNKVNGRFEAFF. The CDR3 DNA reads TGTGCCAGCAGTTACTCGAATAAGGTTAATGGACGGTTTGAAGCTTTCTTT.

The V gene is TRBV6-8, the J gene TRBJ1-5; maybe TRBD1 (5 bases). Germline V lookup: CDR1 MNHGY, CDR2 SAAAGT. The CDR3 totals 16 residues. With 0 bases removed from V and 6 bases from J, the gap between germline ends came to 15 bases. CDR3 sequence: CASSYSISGRGQPQHF. CDR3 DNA: TGTGCCAGCAGTTACTCGATTTCAGGGAGGGGTCAGCCCCAGCATTTT.

This clone was seen more than once but under ten times. V gene TRBV6-8 combines with J gene TRBJ1-2; 10 bases fit TRBD1. This CDR3 region has 15 residues. V lost 4 bases to trimming and J lost 8 bases; unmatched junction nucleotides: 10. Germline assignment: CDR1 MNHGY and CDR2 SAAAGT. The DNA of the CDR3 is TGTGCCAGCAGTTCTCTTGGGACAGGGGATAAGGGCTACACCTTC. It encodes CASSSLGTGDKGYTF.

This clone was counted only a few times. V usage is TRBV9 and J usage is TRBJ1-3; D ambiguous. Germline loops: CDR1 SGDLS, CDR2 YYNGEE. V was pared by 5 bases and J by 7 bases, with 10 bases between. CDR3 length: 12 residues. CDR3 protein: CASSLSGNTIYF. The CDR3 nucleotides are TGTGCCAGCAGTTTGAGTGGGAACACCATATATTTT.

This chain links TRBV6-8 with TRBJ1-2, with D maybe TRBD1 (5 bases). CDR1 is MNHGY, CDR2 SAAAGT, per germline. This CDR3 contains 13 residues. V gave up 5 bases and J gave up 4 bases, with 11 bases separating them. The CDR3 loop is CASSLDRSYGYTF. CDR3 nucleotide sequence: TGTGCCAGCAGTCTCGACAGATCCTATGGCTACACCTTC.

The CDR3 region has the DNA TGTGCCACTGGGTATTTGGCGAACACTGAAGCTTTCTTT. Encoded protein: CATGYLANTEAFF. This chain links TRBV10-3 with TRBJ1-1, with no clear D. The germline gives CDR1 ENHRY, CDR2 SYGVKD. The length of the CDR3 is 13 residues. With 10 bases removed from V and 1 base from J, the gap between germline ends came to 13 bases.

The rearrangement joins TRBV2 to TRBJ1-1; possible D gene TRBD1, 5 bases. Trimming took 7 bases from V and 6 from J, leaving 18 bases between them. Germline V CDR1 and CDR2: SNHLY, FYNNEI. The CDR3 loop spans 14 amino acids. Here the CDR3 reads CASNRDPGTSEAFF. CDR3 sequence (DNA): TGTGCCAGCAATCGGGACCCCGGGACCTCTGAAGCTTTCTTT.

This clone was counted a few times. The chain combines TRBV6-8 with TRBJ2-1, with 8 nucleotides matching TRBD2. Trimming took 5 bases from V and 7 from J; bases not matched to a gene: 13. The CDR3 runs 16 residues. From germline, CDR1 is MNHGY and CDR2 SAAAGT. In nucleotides, the CDR3 is TGTGCCAGCAGTATCTGGGCATTAGCGGGAAATAATGAGCAGTTCTTC. Translating it yields CASSIWALAGNNEQFF.

This clone has just a few counts. This chain links TRBV9 with TRBJ1-5; no firm D call. Per the germline V gene, CDR1 is SGDLS and CDR2 is YYNGEE. CDR3 length equals 13 residues. The ends were cut back, 5 bases at V and 6 bases at J, with 12 bases in the middle. CDR3 sequence (DNA): TGTGCCAGCAGTTCGGGGATCTTTCAGCCCCAGCATTTT. Amino acids: CASSSGIFQPQHF.

The CDR3 DNA reads as TGTGCCAGTTCCCACCGACTTGACTGGGGTGAGCAGTTCTTC. Translation: CASSHRLDWGEQFF. The V gene is TRBV19, the J gene TRBJ2-1; D is unclear. Trimming took 8 bases from V and 9 from J, leaving 20 bases between them. CDR1 and CDR2 from the germline V gene are LNHDA and SQIVND (reference sequence). This CDR3 is built from 14 residues.

This clone was observed a handful of times. The chain couples TRBV1 to TRBJ2-2; the D call of TRBD1 is as the table states it, not checked on the DNA. TRBV1 is deemed a pseudogene. The CDR3 length is 16 residues. Here the CDR3 DNA reads TGCGCCAGCCATGAGACCGGGACAGGGTCTACCGGGGAGCTGTTTTTT. It codes for CASHETGTGSTGELFF.

The sample holds a few counts of this clone. The rearrangement links TRBV9 to TRBJ2-1; D possibly uses TRBD1 or TRBD2 (5 bases each). The V and J ends lost 0 bases and 15 bases respectively, with 25 bases between them. Per the germline V gene, CDR1 is SGDLS and CDR2 is YYNGEE. This CDR3 is built from 16 residues. The CDR3 region is CASSVVSGVAGACGFF. CDR3 nucleotide sequence: TGTGCCAGCAGCGTAGTATCCGGGGTAGCTGGGGCGTGCGGGTTCTTC.

A few counts support this clone. Written as DNA, the CDR3 is TGTGCCAGCAGCTTAGTGGTCAGGGCAAGGAGTGGCTACACCTTC. Encoded protein: CASSLVVRARSGYTF. The V and J genes are TRBV11-3 and TRBJ1-2; possible D gene TRBD1, 5 bases. Germline V lookup: CDR1 SGHNT, CDR2 YENEEA. Trimming shortened V by 1 base and J by 7 bases, and 16 bases separated the two germline ends. The CDR3 is made up of 15 amino acids.

A single count supports this clone. The junction does not match germline at one end; this may be a read error. The DNA for the CDR3 is TGCGCTAGCAGCCTGGGGCCAGGGGGCAAATCCAATCAGCCCCAGCATTTT. It codes for CASSLGPGGKSNQPQHF. This chain connects TRBV5-1 to TRBJ1-5; TRBD1 matches 8 bases. Germline CDR1 is SGHRS and CDR2 is YFSETQ. The CDR3 is made up of 17 amino acids. Full variable domain (outside the CDR3, taken from reference TRBV5-1 and TRBJ1-5): KAGVTQTPRYLIKTRGQQVTLSCSPISGHRSVSWYQQTPGQGLQFLFEYFSETQRNKGNFPGRFSGRQFSNSRSEMNVSTLELGDSALYLCASSLGPGGKSNQPQHFGDGTRLSIL.

CDR3 region: CASSVGDLVAKNIQYF. The CDR3 DNA follows: TGTGCCAGTAGTGTGGGGGACTTAGTAGCCAAAAACATTCAGTACTTC. The genes are TRBV19 and TRBJ2-4, with TRBD2 as a possible D gene (6 bases). This CDR3 comprises 16 residues. V lost 5 bases, J lost 0 bases, and 14 bases lay in between. Germline CDR1 LNHDA, CDR2 SQIVND (reference sequence). Full variable domain (rest looked up from reference TRBV19 and TRBJ2-4): DGGITQSPKYLFRKEGQNVTLSCEQNLNHDAMYWYRQDPGQGLRLIYYSQIVNDFQKGDIAEGYSVSREKKESFPLTVTSAQKNPTAFYLCASSVGDLVAKNIQYFGAGTRLSVL.

V usage is TRBV19 and J usage is TRBJ1-1; D is perhaps TRBD1 (5 bases). The CDR3 runs 14 residues. CDR1 and CDR2 (germline): LNHDA, SQIVND (reference sequence). Trimming pared 3 bases from V and 6 bases from J, leaving 14 bases between. CDR3 sequence: CASSIRGRAAEAFF. The CDR3 region has the DNA TGTGCCAGTAGTATTCGGGGACGGGCTGCTGAAGCTTTCTTT.

This clone was observed a single time. The J gene is TRBJ1-5, the V gene TRBV28; D call uncertain. CDR1 and CDR2 (germline): MDHEN, SYDVKM. The germline V and J ends were trimmed by 7 bases and 7 bases, with 17 bases remaining between them. This CDR3 contains 14 residues. CDR3 loop: CASTGPPRTQPQHF. Here the CDR3 DNA reads TGTGCCAGCACCGGCCCCCCGCGGACCCAGCCCCAGCATTTT.

The rearrangement joins TRBV19 to TRBJ2-2, with TRBD1 identical over 10 bases. V dropped 4 bases and J dropped 9; count of bases not matched to a gene: 11. Looked up from germline, CDR1 is LNHDA and CDR2 is SQIVND (reference sequence). This CDR3 region has 16 residues. The chain's CDR3 is CASSTTGGEGIRELFF. As DNA, the CDR3 is TGTGCCAGTAGTACGACAGGGGGCGAAGGAATCCGGGAGCTGTTTTTT.

The chain carries TRBV30 and TRBJ2-7, with D perhaps matching TRBD1 (5 bases). The ends were cut back, 3 bases at V and 2 bases at J, with 8 bases in the middle. Germline loops: CDR1 GTSNPN, CDR2 SVGIG (reference sequence). The CDR3 runs to 12 residues. CDR3 in amino acids: CAWRGLTYEQYF. CDR3 bases: TGTGCCTGGAGGGGGCTTACCTACGAGCAGTACTTC.

The chain couples TRBV19 to TRBJ1-3; D not certain. CDR3 length: 16 residues. Trimming removed 0 bases at V and 0 bases at J, with 9 bases between. Germline CDR1 LNHDA, CDR2 SQIVND (reference sequence). CDR3 sequence: CASSIDRRSSGNTIYF. The CDR3, as DNA: TGTGCCAGTAGTATAGATCGGCGGAGCTCTGGAAACACCATATATTTT.

This clone has more than one count but fewer than ten. The chain joins TRBV6-8 to TRBJ2-2; 11 bases are a match to TRBD1. CDR1 and CDR2 (germline): MNHGY, SAAAGT. The CDR3 runs 20 residues. The ends lost 2 bases at V and 0 bases at J; junction bases unmatched: 11. The CDR3 DNA follows: TGTGCCAGCAGTTACCCCGGACAGGGGGCTTTTAGAACGAACACCGGGGAGCTGTTTTTT. The encoded protein is CASSYPGQGAFRTNTGELFF.

This clone was counted a few times. This chain links TRBV11-3 with TRBJ1-6; no clear D gene. The CDR3 loop spans 16 amino acids. Germline loops: CDR1 SGHNT, CDR2 YENEEA. V lost 3 bases and J 8 bases, leaving 17 bases between the germline ends. CDR3 DNA sequence: TGTGCCAGCAGCTTCAAAGGAGAATGGACGGATTCACCCCTCCACTTT. Protein sequence: CASSFKGEWTDSPLHF.

V and J are TRBV29-1 and TRBJ2-5, with D possibly called TRBD1 or TRBD2 (5 bases each). V was shortened by 6 bases and J by 2 bases, with 13 bases between the two germline ends. The CDR3 extends over 13 amino acids. Germline CDR1 is SQVTM and CDR2 is ANQGSEA. CDR3 bases: TGCAGCGTCGCCAAAGGGACGCAAGAGACCCAGTACTTC. It codes for CSVAKGTQETQYF.

The chain uses TRBV14 and TRBJ1-1; D not certain. V was pared by 0 bases and J by 11 bases, with 13 bases between. Germline V gene sequence: CDR1 SGHDN, CDR2 FVKESK. The CDR3 is 13 residues long. As DNA, the CDR3 is TGTGCCAGCAGCCAAGATCACTCGGGGAGGGCTTTCTTT. Protein product: CASSQDHSGRAFF.

The V gene is TRBV18, the J gene TRBJ1-1; D call uncertain. Germline V gives CDR1 KGHSH, CDR2 LQKENI. The CDR3 consists of 12 residues. The V gene lost 5 bases and the J gene lost 5 bases, with 9 bases spanning the gap. The CDR3 bases are TGTGCCAGCTCAGATTCAGGAACTGAAGCTTTCTTT. This encodes CASSDSGTEAFF.

The chain employs TRBV18 and TRBJ1-1, with a tentative D call TRBD1 (6 bases). CDR3 size: 12 residues. Germline assignment: CDR1 KGHSH and CDR2 LQKENI. V was cut by 3 bases and J by 8 bases, with 10 bases left in between. The CDR3 protein is CASSPSGQEAFF. The DNA of the CDR3 is TGTGCCAGCTCACCCTCGGGACAAGAAGCTTTCTTT.

As DNA, the CDR3 is TGCAGCGTTGATAGTGTGGGGGGGCTAGGAGAGACCCAGTACTTC. Translating it yields CSVDSVGGLGETQYF. The chain links TRBV29-1 to TRBJ2-5; possible D gene TRBD2, 7 bases. The CDR3 has 15 residues. The ends were cut back, 3 bases at V and 4 bases at J, with 18 bases in the middle. Germline V gene sequence: CDR1 SQVTM, CDR2 ANQGSEA.

The V and J genes are TRBV19 and TRBJ1-6; 7 bases align to TRBD1. J lost 4 bases, V lost 2 bases, and 5 bases had no gene match. The CDR3 sequence is 16 residues long. In germline, CDR1 is LNHDA, CDR2 SQIVND (reference sequence). CDR3 nucleotides: TGTGCCAGTAGTATATTCGAGACAGGGTATAATTCACCCCTCCACTTT. Translated: CASSIFETGYNSPLHF.

This chain connects TRBV5-1 to TRBJ1-3, with TRBD1 identical over 8 bases. The CDR3 extends over 16 amino acids. V was pared by 1 base and J by 1 base, with 4 bases of the junction left unmatched. Germline-derived CDR1 and CDR2 are SGHRS and YFSETQ. This CDR3 is CASSLSTGGSGNTIYF. The DNA of the CDR3 is TGCGCCAGCAGCTTGAGTACAGGGGGTTCTGGAAACACCATATATTTT.

This clone has just a few counts. The CDR3 sequence: CATGWGGTREQFF. The CDR3 DNA is TGTGCCACCGGCTGGGGGGGGACGAGGGAGCAGTTCTTC. The chain uses TRBV19 and TRBJ2-1; 7 nucleotides agree with TRBD2. CDR1 is LNHDA, CDR2 SQIVND, per germline (reference sequence). The CDR3 is 13 residues long. Trimming took 10 bases from V and 10 from J; bases not matched to a gene: 13.